Following are 10 T cell receptor beta chains from one sample sequenced in a study of T cells in Graves' hyperthyroidism and ophthalmopathy. Amplification of TCR beta CDR3 regions was performed using RNA transcripts as template. Researchers ran a first-round RT-PCR on the TCR CDR3 using the HTBI primer set. TCRdb recomputed calls from the multiplex PCR reads with MiXCR, one row per CDR3 protein. Of 540,000 or so distinct CDR3 sequences in the sample, more than 45% were seen once. Sample: peripheral blood or thyroid tissue (not recorded which). The receptor set was obtained from an adult woman with Graves' disease, either hyperthyroidism or ophthalmopathy (not recorded which).

This rearrangement joins TRBV5-1 to TRBJ2-5, with TRBD2 identical over 8 bases. The J call is doubtful: the DNA matches TRBJ2-1 better. The CDR3 totals 13 residues. The germline V gene has CDR1 SGHRS and CDR2 YFSETQ. CDR3 region: CASREAGVREQFF. CDR3 nucleotide sequence: TGCGCCAGCCGAGAAGCGGGAGTGCGAGAGCAGTTCTTC.

This sequence joins TRBV10-3 and TRBJ2-5; D might be TRBD1 (6 bases). The V gene's germline CDR1 is ENHRY and CDR2 SYGVKD. With 0 bases removed from V and 9 bases from J, the gap between germline ends came to 17 bases. This CDR3 has 15 residues. The CDR3 spells CAISESSGANQPQYF. CDR3 bases: TGTGCCATCAGTGAGTCGTCAGGGGCAAATCAGCCCCAGTACTTC.

This clonotype was recorded a few times. The rearrangement joins TRBV15 to TRBJ1-2; D gene ambiguous. Germline V gives CDR1 LNHNV, CDR2 YYDKDF (reference sequence). CDR3 length: 16 residues. V was cut by 4 bases and J by 4 bases, with 19 bases left in between. This CDR3 reads CATSKDAGREGYGYTF. DNA for the CDR3: TGTGCCACCAGCAAAGATGCAGGTCGAGAGGGCTATGGCTACACCTTC. Filled out from reference TRBV15 and TRBJ1-2, the complete variable domain reads DAMVIQNPRYQVTQFGKPVTLSCSQTLNHNVMYWYQQKSSQAPKLLFHYYDKDFNNEADTPDNFQSRRPNTSFCFLDIRSPGLGDTAMYLCATSKDAGREGYGYTFGSGTRLTVV.

The chain is built from TRBV19 and TRBJ2-5; D assignment may be TRBD1 or TRBD2 (5 bases each). Germline V lookup: CDR1 LNHDA, CDR2 SQIVND (reference sequence). The CDR3 totals 15 residues. V lost 4 bases and J 1 base, leaving 13 bases between the germline ends. This CDR3 is CASSKSRDRQETQYF. CDR3 nucleotide sequence: TGTGCCAGTAGTAAATCACGGGACCGCCAAGAGACCCAGTACTTC.

This chain joins TRBV7-9 and TRBJ2-2; tentative D call: TRBD1 (7 bases). Deletions cut 2 bases from V and 0 bases from J, with 13 bases between. CDR3 length equals 17 residues. Germline CDR1 SEHNR, CDR2 FQNEAQ (reference sequence). CDR3 coding DNA: TGTGCCAGCAGCTTATACGCGGGACAGACGAACACCGGGGAGCTGTTTTTT. The encoded protein is CASSLYAGQTNTGELFF.

The CDR3 DNA reads as TGTGCCAGCAGCTTTGGGACAGCTACTCGGGGGGAGACTGAAGCTTTCTTT. Encoded protein: CASSFGTATRGETEAFF. The chain uses TRBV5-4 and TRBJ1-1, with 7 bases fitting TRBD1. The ends lost 2 bases at V and 5 bases at J; junction bases unmatched: 15. CDR1 and CDR2 (germline): SGHNT, YYREEE (reference sequence). This CDR3 contains 17 residues.

The CDR3 nucleotides are TGTGCCAGCAGCCCTCAGATTCGGAATTCACCCCTCCACTTT. Translating it yields CASSPQIRNSPLHF. The chain recombines TRBV7-2 with TRBJ1-6; D is ambiguous. The germline CDR1 and CDR2 sequences are SGHTA and FQGNSA. V shed 5 bases and J shed 7 bases, with 12 bases lying between them. The length of the CDR3 is 14 residues.

As to this clonotype: A clone one base away is much larger, so this may be a read error. The chain recombines TRBV2 with TRBJ2-5; D unresolved. The germline CDR1 and CDR2 sequences are SNHLY and FYNNEI. This CDR3 comprises 15 residues. CDR3 protein: CASSSTLGLQATQYF. The CDR3 DNA reads TGTGCCAGCAGCTCTACCCTCGGGCTTCAAGCGACCCAGTACTTC. Full variable domain (remainder filled in from reference TRBV2 and TRBJ2-5): EPEVTQTPSHQVTQMGQEVILRCVPISNHLYFYWYRQILGQKVEFLVSFYNNEISEKSEIFDDQFSVERPDGSNFTLKIRSTKLEDSAMYFCASSSTLGLQATQYFGPGTRLLVL.

V gene TRBV6-1 combines with J gene TRBJ2-7, with 8 nucleotides matching TRBD1. Per the germline V gene, CDR1 is MNHNS and CDR2 is SASEGT. This CDR3 spans 15 amino acids. J was trimmed by 1 base and V by 6 bases; bases with no gene match: 8. In DNA, the CDR3 is TGTGCCAGCAGCCAAGGCGGACAGGGTTCCTACGAGCAGTACTTC. Protein product: CASSQGGQGSYEQYF.

The chain carries TRBV29-1 and TRBJ1-1, with 8 nucleotides matching TRBD1. Germline V lookup: CDR1 SQVTM, CDR2 ANQGSEA. J gave up 8 bases and V 4 bases, and 3 bases lay outside the gene matches. CDR3 length: 11 residues. CDR3 sequence: CSVGTGREAFF. The CDR3 DNA is TGCAGCGTTGGGACAGGGCGAGAAGCTTTCTTT. The full variable domain, with the rest looked up from reference TRBV29-1 and TRBJ1-1, is SAVISQKPSRDICQRGTSLTIQCQVDSQVTMMFWYRQQPGQSLTLIATANQGSEATYESGFVIDKFPISRPNLTFSTLTVSNMSPEDSSIYLCSVGTGREAFFGQGTRLTVV.